This TCR beta chain was sequenced in a study of blood T cell repertoires in COVID-19. Trimming took 8 bases from V and 6 from J; bases not matched to a gene: 5. This CDR3 spans 12 amino acids. Germline V gene lookup returns CDR1 LNHNV and CDR2 YYDKDF (reference sequence). Per the original data handling: Quantification of nucleated cells was approximated via reference gene primer amplification. Generated by immunoSEQ multiplex PCR, the TCRdb table keeps only in-frame clones and is missing some. V, J and clone size reflect that table, while D and trimming were determined from the DNA. The repertoire includes about 200,000 clones, roughly 83% of them detected once, and approximately 5.9% sits in the top ten.

This TCR came from a woman in her forties with COVID-19, enrolled during active disease. Sequenced: peripheral blood. This sequence joins TRBV15 and TRBJ2-7, with 9 bases that match TRBD1. The CDR3 spells CATAGQGGEQYF. The CDR3 coding sequence is TGTGCCACCGCGGGACAGGGAGGCGAGCAGTACTTC.